These 9 T cell receptor beta chains were all obtained from the same sample, sequenced in a study of blood T cell repertoires in COVID-19. Data came from immunoSEQ multiplex PCR; TCRdb stores just in-frame clones and leaves some out. The repertoire holds roughly 25,000 clones, with about nine tenths as singletons. The sample comprised peripheral blood. These receptor sequences come from a woman older than 75 with acute or convalescent COVID-19.

J is TRBJ1-1 and V is TRBV15; D possibly corresponds to TRBD1 (6 bases). The CDR3 contains 15 residues. The germline CDR1 and CDR2 sequences are LNHNV and YYDKDF (reference sequence). V shed 3 bases and J shed 3 bases, with 14 bases lying between them. The CDR3 loop is CATSRLGGGYTEAFF. The CDR3 DNA sequence: TGTGCCACCAGCAGGCTAGGGGGTGGGTACACTGAAGCTTTCTTT. Supplemented by reference TRBV15 and TRBJ1-1, the full variable domain reads DAMVIQNPRYQVTQFGKPVTLSCSQTLNHNVMYWYQQKSSQAPKLLFHYYDKDFNNEADTPDNFQSRRPNTSFCFLDIRSPGLGDTAMYLCATSRLGGGYTEAFFGQGTRLTVV.

The chain combines TRBV7-2 with TRBJ2-3; 7 nucleotides line up with TRBD2. Unmatched junction bases numbered 4, after V lost 0 bases and J lost 4 bases. The CDR3 is made up of 15 amino acids. The V gene's germline CDR1 is SGHTA and CDR2 FQGNSA. This CDR3 reads CASSLATSRPDTQYF. CDR3 sequence (DNA): TGTGCCAGCAGCTTAGCGACTAGCAGGCCAGATACGCAGTATTTT.

The V and J genes are TRBV6-5 and TRBJ2-1; D is perhaps TRBD1 (5 bases). CDR3 length: 13 amino acids. Germline CDR1 reads MNHEY; CDR2 reads SVGAGI. Trimming took 5 bases from V and 7 from J, leaving 12 bases between them. In nucleotides, the CDR3 is TGTGCCAGCAGTACCGACAGAAGGAATGAGCAGTTCTTC. It is translated as CASSTDRRNEQFF.

The chain has TRBV6-1 and TRBJ1-5, with D possibly TRBD1 on 6 matching bases. The CDR3 contains 15 residues. V lost 1 base and J lost 5, with 12 bases in between. The V gene's germline CDR1 is MNHNS and CDR2 SASEGT. The CDR3 nucleotides read TGTGCCAGCAGTGAAGACAGGGAGCATTATCAGCCCCAGCATTTT. Translating gives CASSEDREHYQPQHF.

The chain couples TRBV5-1 to TRBJ2-2, with 7 nucleotides matching TRBD1. CDR1 is SGHRS and CDR2 is YFSETQ in the germline V gene. This CDR3 contains 15 residues. Trimming took 4 bases from V and 7 from J; bases not matched to a gene: 10. CDR3 in DNA: TGCGCCAGCAGCGGGGGACAGAGAGACAGCGGGGAGCTGTTTTTT. The encoded protein is CASSGGQRDSGELFF.

This sequence joins TRBV2 and TRBJ1-2; no definite D call. CDR3 length: 13 amino acids. With 7 bases removed from V and 6 bases from J, the gap between germline ends came to 15 bases. Germline V gives CDR1 SNHLY, CDR2 FYNNEI. DNA of the CDR3: TGTGCCAGCAAGAGCAAGATATTCGATGGCTACACCTTC. Translated, it gives CASKSKIFDGYTF.

This chain links TRBV3-1 (or the pseudogene TRBV3-2) with TRBJ1-1; tentative D call: TRBD1 (5 bases). CDR1 LGHDT and CDR2 YNNKEL come from the germline V gene (reference sequence). Trimming pared 3 bases from V and 3 bases from J, leaving 8 bases between. This CDR3 is built from 13 residues. The CDR3 reads CASSQSGYTEAFF. The CDR3 nucleotides read TGTGCCAGCAGCCAGTCAGGGTACACTGAAGCTTTCTTT.

Concerning this clone itself: One junction end disagrees with the germline gene, perhaps due to a read error. V gene TRBV19 combines with J gene TRBJ1-6; TRBD1 matches 7 bases. The length of the CDR3 is 13 residues. Germline CDR1 LNHDA, CDR2 SQIVND (reference sequence). CDR3 sequence: CAGRGTDNSPLHF. The CDR3 region has the DNA TGTGCCGGTAGAGGGACAGACAATTCACCCCTCCACTTT.

CDR3 sequence: CASSLAARDLYEQYF. CDR3 DNA: TGTGCCAGCAGCTTGGCCGCGAGGGATCTGTACGAGCAGTACTTC. V gene TRBV5-5 combines with J gene TRBJ2-7; possibly TRBD2 for D (5 bases). V was pared by 0 bases and J by 4 bases, with 14 bases between. Germline V gives CDR1 SGHKS, CDR2 YYEKEE (reference sequence). This CDR3 region has 15 residues.